The 18 T cell receptor beta chains presented below share a single source sample, sequenced in a study of cytomegalovirus exposure and HLA in healthy donors. The PCR contained 60 Vbeta and 13 Jbeta primers. Sequencing used immunoSEQ multiplex PCR; TCRdb keeps in-frame clones, though not all of them. The data show about 110,000 clones, about 83% seen once. Sample: PBMCs. These receptors were taken from a man younger than 35 in good health and CMV-seronegative.

The J gene is TRBJ2-1, the V gene TRBV7-8; a weak D match, TRBD2 (5 bases). The CDR3 loop spans 13 amino acids. CDR1 is SGHVS, CDR2 FQNEAQ, per germline. The V gene lost 5 bases and the J gene lost 5 bases, with 10 bases spanning the gap. The DNA for the CDR3 is TGTGCCAGCAGCCGCCTCGGGAACAATGAGCAGTTCTTC. Its protein is CASSRLGNNEQFF.

This rearrangement joins TRBV6-5 to TRBJ1-5, with D unresolved. Trimming left V 2 bases short and J 4 bases short, with 6 bases between. This CDR3 is built from 13 residues. In germline, CDR1 is MNHEY, CDR2 SVGAGI. CDR3 loop: CASSYDFNQPQHF. CDR3 sequence (DNA): TGTGCCAGCAGTTACGACTTTAATCAGCCCCAGCATTTT.

The V and J genes are TRBV25-1 and TRBJ1-1; D unresolved. Germline assignment: CDR1 MGHDK and CDR2 SYGVNS. V lost 0 bases, J lost 1 base, and 9 bases lay in between. There are 15 residues in the CDR3. CDR3: CASSEYDQKNTEAFF. In nucleotides, the CDR3 is TGTGCCAGCAGTGAATATGATCAGAAGAACACTGAAGCTTTCTTT. The full variable domain, its missing parts supplied by reference TRBV25-1 and TRBJ1-1, is EADIYQTPRYLVIGTGKKITLECSQTMGHDKMYWYQQDPGMELHLIHYSYGVNSTEKGDLSSESTVSRIRTEHFPLTLESARPSHTSQYLCASSEYDQKNTEAFFGQGTRLTVV.

This clone was seen only once. The chain employs TRBV5-6 and TRBJ1-2; 8 nucleotides line up with TRBD1. Unmatched junction bases numbered 3, after V lost 1 base and J lost 4 bases. Germline loops: CDR1 SGHDT, CDR2 YYEEEE. The CDR3 loop spans 14 amino acids. Here the CDR3 reads CASSLQGAGYGYTF. The CDR3 region has the DNA TGTGCCAGCAGCTTGCAGGGGGCTGGCTATGGCTACACCTTC.

Remarks on this clone: The same CDR3 can be traced to other DNA sequences in this sample. CDR3 in DNA: TGCGCCAGCAGCTTGCCGGGAAGCTCCTACAATGAGCAGTTCTTC. Protein product: CASSLPGSSYNEQFF. The chain employs TRBV5-1 and TRBJ2-1, with D tentatively TRBD2 (5 bases). Germline V gives CDR1 SGHRS, CDR2 YFSETQ. V was clipped by 1 base and J by 0 bases, with 8 bases between them. The CDR3 has 15 amino acids.

The chain combines TRBV9 with TRBJ2-3; D remains ambiguous. The CDR3 has 14 residues. The ends were cut back, 0 bases at V and 1 base at J, with 6 bases in the middle. Germline V gene data show CDR1 as SGDLS and CDR2 as YYNGEE. CDR3 in amino acids: CASSVGPGTDTQYF. CDR3 DNA sequence: TGTGCCAGCAGCGTAGGTCCTGGCACAGATACGCAGTATTTT.

This sequence joins TRBV5-1 and TRBJ2-7, with 11 bases fitting TRBD2. The CDR3 has 15 amino acids. Unmatched junction bases numbered 4, after V lost 2 bases and J lost 3 bases. The germline V gene has CDR1 SGHRS and CDR2 YFSETQ. The CDR3 loop is CASSLLAGVRYEQYF. CDR3 nucleotide sequence: TGCGCCAGCAGCTTACTAGCGGGAGTCCGCTACGAGCAGTACTTC.

This clone was counted once. The chain carries TRBV10-3 and TRBJ1-1; 7 bases are a match to TRBD1. The CDR3 contains 15 residues. The germline gives CDR1 ENHRY, CDR2 SYGVKD. Trimming at V came to 2 bases and at J to 7 bases, leaving 10 bases not matched to a gene. The CDR3 spells CAISETQTGVGEAFF. The CDR3 region has the DNA TGTGCCATCAGTGAGACCCAAACAGGGGTGGGTGAAGCTTTCTTT.

Here the CDR3 DNA reads TGTGCCAGCGTCCCCCCAGTCACAGATACGCAGTATTTT. Translated: CASVPPVTDTQYF. This chain joins TRBV28 and TRBJ2-3; D unresolved. This CDR3 contains 13 residues. CDR1 and CDR2 from the germline V gene are MDHEN and SYDVKM. V shed 8 bases and J shed 2 bases, with 11 bases lying between them.

A few counts support this clone. This sequence joins TRBV4-1 and TRBJ2-5, with 12 bases lining up with TRBD2. V shed 3 bases and J 2 bases; nucleotides not matched to a gene: 4. There are 16 residues in the CDR3. The germline gives CDR1 MGHRA, CDR2 YSYEKL. The CDR3 DNA is TGCGCCAGCAGCCAGGAACTAGCGGGAGGACAAGAGACCCAGTACTTC. Translation gives CASSQELAGGQETQYF.

The CDR3 reads CASSTGGTQPQHF. CDR3 DNA: TGTGCCAGCAGTACAGGGGGAACTCAGCCCCAGCATTTT. The chain links TRBV5-4 to TRBJ1-5; 8 nucleotides line up with TRBD1. The CDR3 extends over 13 amino acids. V gave up 5 bases and J gave up 6 bases; unmatched junction bases: 4. From germline, CDR1 is SGHNT and CDR2 YYREEE (reference sequence).

The chain is built from TRBV7-2 and TRBJ2-5, with D unresolved. Germline-derived CDR1 and CDR2 are SGHTA and FQGNSA. The CDR3 is 13 amino acids. Trimming removed 6 bases at V and 5 bases at J, with 13 bases between. CDR3 sequence reads: CASSLKFQETQYF. The DNA of the CDR3 is TGTGCCAGCAGTTTAAAATTTCAGGAGACCCAGTACTTC.

The gene calls are TRBV27 and TRBJ2-3; D may be TRBD1 (5 bases). CDR1 and CDR2 from the germline V gene are MNHEY and SMNVEV (reference sequence). The CDR3 runs to 14 residues. V lost 6 bases and J 5 bases, leaving 15 bases between the germline ends. The DNA of the CDR3 is TGTGCCAGCAGGACAGCCGGGCCTATAGATACGCAGTATTTT. The encoded protein is CASRTAGPIDTQYF.

CDR3 amino acids: CASSKQGGSGPGNTIYF. CDR3 bases: TGTGCCAGCAGCAAACAGGGGGGGTCAGGCCCTGGAAACACCATATATTTT. This chain links TRBV11-3 with TRBJ1-3; 8 nucleotides line up with TRBD1. Trimming at V came to 5 bases and at J to 2 bases, leaving 11 bases not matched to a gene. The CDR3 runs 17 residues. Per germline, CDR1 SGHNT and CDR2 YENEEA.

The chain uses TRBV29-1 and TRBJ1-4; D remains unclear. The V end lost 5 bases, the J end lost 0 bases, and 10 bases lay between the germline ends. The germline gives CDR1 SQVTM, CDR2 ANQGSEA. The CDR3 is 14 amino acids. The CDR3 loop reads CSVPDLATNEKLFF. As DNA, the CDR3 is TGCAGCGTTCCAGATCTTGCAACTAATGAAAAACTGTTTTTT.

The V call is TRBV7-3, the J call TRBJ2-1; D perhaps matches TRBD2 (5 bases). Germline assignment: CDR1 SGHTA and CDR2 FQGTGA. Trimming shortened V by 5 bases and J by 3 bases, and 14 bases separated the two germline ends. The CDR3 totals 15 residues. CDR3 nucleotides: TGTGCCAGCAGCCTCTACGACGGGAACTACAATGAGCAGTTCTTC. Translation gives CASSLYDGNYNEQFF.

This clone was seen only once. V and J are TRBV6-6 and TRBJ2-7; possibly TRBD1 for D (6 bases). This CDR3 is 16 amino acids long. Germline assignment: CDR1 MNHNY and CDR2 SVGAGI (reference sequence). Trimming shortened V by 4 bases and J by 3 bases, and 19 bases separated the two germline ends. CDR3 DNA: TGTGCCAGCAGTTTTCCACAGGGATGGGGAAACTACGAGCAGTACTTC. Amino acid sequence: CASSFPQGWGNYEQYF.

As for this clone: Within the sample, other DNA sequences also encode this same CDR3. This chain connects TRBV5-1 to TRBJ2-3; tentatively, D is TRBD1 (5 bases). CDR1 and CDR2 (germline): SGHRS, YFSETQ. V was pared by 4 bases and J by 4 bases, with 10 bases between. The CDR3 sequence is 13 residues long. CDR3 nucleotide sequence: TGCGCCAGCAGCATCCAGGGTTCAGATACGCAGTATTTT. This gives the protein CASSIQGSDTQYF.